A selection of T cell receptor beta chains follows, all from one sample in a study of a mutant IDH1 vaccine in newly diagnosed glioma. Their recognized antigens are unknown. Using immunoSEQ multiplex PCR, the repertoire was profiled, and TCRdb retains in-frame clones only, with some absent. The sample contains about 24,000 clones, 65% to 80% of which appear only once. Sequences were derived from PBMCs, sampled from a glioma patient whose treatment included an IDH1 peptide vaccine. The receptors were sampled from a man aged 40-50 years with glioma. CDR3s include the opening cysteine and the closing phenylalanine or tryptophan. Each record gives: V gene, D gene, J gene, clone size, CDR3 DNA, CDR3 protein. A D gene is named only where the DNA matches it firmly. Not every row has a clone size; where given, it reads once, few, many or a size class.

>TRBV7-2|-|TRBJ2-5|-
TGTGCCAGCAGCGTAGACTCTCGGGAGACCCAGTACTTC
CASSVDSRETQYF
>TRBV7-2|-|TRBJ2-1|-
TGTGCCAGCAGCTTAGGGGCGGGACTCTACAATGAGCAGTTCTTC
CASSLGAGLYNEQFF
>TRBV21-1|-|TRBJ2-5|-
TGTGCCAGTTTTCGCCGTTCCCTGGACAGGGGGAACGAGACCCAGTACTTC
CASFRRSLDRGNETQYF
>TRBV18|-|TRBJ2-2|-
TGTGCCAGCTCACCACCGCCGGGCACCGGGGAGCTGTTTTTT
CASSPPPGTGELFF
>TRBV21-1|-|TRBJ1-3|-
TGTGCCAGCAGCAAAGTGGCAGGGGTGAGCTCTGGAAACACCATATATTTT
CASSKVAGVSSGNTIYF
>TRBV7-9|-|TRBJ2-3|-
TGTGCCAGCAGCGCCCAGGGCCCAAGCACAGATACGCAGTATTTT
CASSAQGPSTDTQYF
>TRBV5-1|TRBD2|TRBJ2-3|once
TGCGCCAGCAGCTTGTGGGGCGGGAGCGCAGATACGCAGTATTTT
CASSLWGGSADTQYF
>TRBV6-4|-|TRBJ2-1|few
TGTGCCAGCAGTGATCCGATACAGGGCAATGAGCAGTTCTTC
CASSDPIQGNEQFF
>TRBV2|TRBD1|TRBJ1-3|-
TGTGCCAGCAGTGGGCACCCGGGACAGGGCCGAACCTCTGGAAACACCATATATTTT
CASSGHPGQGRTSGNTIYF
>TRBV7-9|-|TRBJ2-5|-
TGTGCCAGCAGCTTAATGGAGGGCGGCCTTCGGGAGACCCAGTACTTC
CASSLMEGGLRETQYF
>TRBV5-4|TRBD2|TRBJ2-7|-
TGTGCCAGCAGCTCGGGACTAGCGACATACGAGCAGTACTTC
CASSSGLATYEQYF
>TRBV7-2|TRBD2|TRBJ2-3|-
TGTGCCAGCAGTCCCTGGGCGGGAGTAGGTACAGATACGCAGTATTTT
CASSPWAGVGTDTQYF
>TRBV29-1|-|TRBJ2-5|-
TGCAGCGTTGAAGGTTCGTGGGAGACCCAGTACTTC
CSVEGSWETQYF
>TRBV7-2|TRBD2|TRBJ2-5|-
TGTGCCAGCAGCTTAGCCCGGACTAGCGGGAGGGTCAGGGAGACCCAGTACTTC
CASSLARTSGRVRETQYF
>TRBV5-6|TRBD2|TRBJ2-7|-
TGTGCCAGCAGCTGGGGAAGAGCGGGAGGAGAGCAGTACTTC
CASSWGRAGGEQYF
>TRBV13|-|TRBJ1-1|-
TGTGCCAGCAGTATAACGGGGGCGACTGAAGCTTTCTTT
CASSITGATEAFF
>TRBV7-9|TRBD2|TRBJ2-5|-
TGTGCCAGCAGCTTTGGCCGGGATAGCGGGATACAAGAGACCCAGTACTTC
CASSFGRDSGIQETQYF
>TRBV1|-|TRBJ2-7|-
TGCACCAGCAGCCATTTCAGGACTAGCGGTGGACTCGAGCAGTACTTC
CTSSHFRTSGGLEQYF
>TRBV5-6|TRBD2|TRBJ2-3|-
TGTGCCAGCAGCTCCCTAGCGGGAGGGGACACAGATACGCAGTATTTT
CASSSLAGGDTDTQYF
>TRBV9|TRBD2|TRBJ2-2|-
TGTGCCAGCAGCGGCAGGAGGGCGGGAGGTAACGGGGAGCTGTTTTTT
CASSGRRAGGNGELFF
>TRBV6-5|-|TRBJ1-5|few
TGTGCCAGCAGACGGACATCCGGGTCGGGTCAGCCCCAGCATTTT
CASRRTSGSGQPQHF
>TRBV19|-|TRBJ1-5|-
TGTGCCAGTAGTACGAGGGGATCGGACAATCAGCCCCAGCATTTT
CASSTRGSDNQPQHF
>TRBV11-2|TRBD1|TRBJ2-5|-
TGTGCCAGCAGCTCCACCTCCGGGACAGGGGCAGAGACCCAGTACTTC
CASSSTSGTGAETQYF
>TRBV5-1|TRBD1|TRBJ1-2|-
TGCGCCAGCAGCCCTGGGACAGGGGGCCGGGGGAGAGGCTACACCTTC
CASSPGTGGRGRGYTF
>TRBV15|TRBD1|TRBJ2-3|-
TGTGCCACCAGCCTCCGGGACAGGGGGCCCACAGATACGCAGTATTTT
CATSLRDRGPTDTQYF
>TRBV2|-|TRBJ2-3|-
TGTGCCAGCAGTGATGACAGCTACACCGTGGATACGCAGTATTTT
CASSDDSYTVDTQYF
>TRBV18|-|TRBJ1-2|once
TGTGCCAGCTCACCAGCGGGGGAAAACTATGGCTACACCTTC
CASSPAGENYGYTF
>TRBV29-1|TRBD2|TRBJ2-3|-
TGCAGCGTTGTTTCCGGGAGGCAATGGGATACGCAGTATTTT
CSVVSGRQWDTQYF
>TRBV9|-|TRBJ2-3|once
TGTGCCAGCAGCGCCCGGGACTGGGCAGGAGATACGCAGTATTTT
CASSARDWAGDTQYF
>TRBV30|-|TRBJ1-1|few
TGTGCCTGGAGCACCGGAGGACTGATTGAAGCTTTCTTT
CAWSTGGLIEAFF
>TRBV5-6|-|TRBJ1-1|-
TGTGCCAGCAGCTTGAACACTGAAGCTTTCTTT
CASSLNTEAFF
>TRBV7-9|TRBD1|TRBJ2-3|-
TGTGCCAGCAGCGGAGCCGGGACAGGGTCGACAGATACGCAGTATTTT
CASSGAGTGSTDTQYF
>TRBV10-3|-|TRBJ1-1|-
TGTGCCATCAGTGAGTTAGAGACGAACACTGAAGCTTTCTTT
CAISELETNTEAFF
>TRBV5-6|-|TRBJ1-1|-
TGTGCCAGCAGCATCGGCCCAGGAGACACTGAAGCTTTCTTT
CASSIGPGDTEAFF
>TRBV6-1|-|TRBJ2-5|-
TGTGCCAGCAGTGCCACCGAAGCGATCCAAGAGACCCAGTACTTC
CASSATEAIQETQYF
>TRBV18|-|TRBJ1-1|-
TGTGCCAGCTCACCAGGGATCTACACTGAAGCTTTCTTT
CASSPGIYTEAFF
>TRBV10-2|TRBD1|TRBJ1-2|-
TGCGCCAGCAGAGGACAGGGGGAAACAAACTATGGCTACACCTTC
CASRGQGETNYGYTF
>TRBV19|TRBD2|TRBJ2-1|-
TGTGCCAGTAGTTTCGGTGGGGGGACTAGCAGCAATGAGCAGTTCTTC
CASSFGGGTSSNEQFF
>TRBV5-1|-|TRBJ2-5|-
TGCGCCAGCAGCTTGGGGTCGGCTCAAGAGACCCAGTACTTC
CASSLGSAQETQYF
>TRBV7-9|TRBD1|TRBJ2-5|-
TGTGCCAGCAGCTCCCCCACAGGGGGCGAAGAGACCCAGTACTTC
CASSSPTGGEETQYF
>TRBV5-4|TRBD1|TRBJ2-3|-
TGTGCCAGCAGCTTCGAACAGGGGACCACAGATACGCAGTATTTT
CASSFEQGTTDTQYF
>TRBV7-2|TRBD1|TRBJ1-5|-
TGTGCCAGCAGCTTAGTTCGACAGGGGGGTCAGCCCCAGCATTTT
CASSLVRQGGQPQHF
>TRBV11-3|TRBD2|TRBJ2-1|once
TGTGCCAGCAGCTCCCGAAAACGGACTAGCGGGAGTGATGAGCAGTTCTTC
CASSSRKRTSGSDEQFF
>TRBV1|-|TRBJ2-6|-
TGCACCAGCAGTGCACAAAGTCGGGCCAACGTCCTGACTTTC
CTSSAQSRANVLTF
>TRBV10-3|-|TRBJ1-5|-
TGTGCCATCAGTGAAGGTGGAGCTAATCAGCCCCAGCATTTT
CAISEGGANQPQHF
>TRBV27|TRBD2|TRBJ2-1|-
TGTGCCAGCAGTTTATGGACTAGCGGGAGGGCCAATGAGCAGTTCTTC
CASSLWTSGRANEQFF
>TRBV18|TRBD2|TRBJ2-7|-
TGTGCCAGCTCACCTCCACTCGGGACTAGCGGCTACGAGCAGTACTTC
CASSPPLGTSGYEQYF